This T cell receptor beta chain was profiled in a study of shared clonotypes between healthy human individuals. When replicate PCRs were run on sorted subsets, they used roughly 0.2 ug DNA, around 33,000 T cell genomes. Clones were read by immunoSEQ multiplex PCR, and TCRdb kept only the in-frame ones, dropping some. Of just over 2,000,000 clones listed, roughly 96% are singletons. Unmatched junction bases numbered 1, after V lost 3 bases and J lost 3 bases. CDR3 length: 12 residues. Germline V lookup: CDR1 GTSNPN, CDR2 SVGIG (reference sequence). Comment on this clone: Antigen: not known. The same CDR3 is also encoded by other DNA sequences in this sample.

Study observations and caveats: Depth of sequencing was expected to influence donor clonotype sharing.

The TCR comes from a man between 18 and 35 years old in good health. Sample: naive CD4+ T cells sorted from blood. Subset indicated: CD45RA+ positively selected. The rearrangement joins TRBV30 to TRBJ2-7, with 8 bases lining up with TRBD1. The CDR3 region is CAWSGQGYEQYF. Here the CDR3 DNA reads TGTGCCTGGAGCGGACAGGGCTACGAGCAGTACTTC.